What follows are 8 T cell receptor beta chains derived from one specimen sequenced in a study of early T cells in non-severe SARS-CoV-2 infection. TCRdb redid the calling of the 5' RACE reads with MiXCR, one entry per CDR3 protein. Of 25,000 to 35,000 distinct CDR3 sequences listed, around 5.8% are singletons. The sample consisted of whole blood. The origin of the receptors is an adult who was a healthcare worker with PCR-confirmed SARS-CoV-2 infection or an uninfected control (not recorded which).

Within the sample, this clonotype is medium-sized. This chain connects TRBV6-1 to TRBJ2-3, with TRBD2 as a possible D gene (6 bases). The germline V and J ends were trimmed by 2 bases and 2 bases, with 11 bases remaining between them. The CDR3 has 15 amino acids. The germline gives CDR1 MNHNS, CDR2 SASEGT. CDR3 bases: TGTGCCAGCAGTGAAAGGGCTAGCGACACAGATACGCAGTATTTT. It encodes CASSERASDTDTQYF.

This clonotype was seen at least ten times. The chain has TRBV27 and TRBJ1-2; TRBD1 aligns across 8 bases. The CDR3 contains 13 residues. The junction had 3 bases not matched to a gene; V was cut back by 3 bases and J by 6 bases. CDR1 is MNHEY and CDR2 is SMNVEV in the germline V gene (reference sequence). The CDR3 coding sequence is TGTGCCAGCAGTTTCGGACAGGGCAATGGCTACACCTTC. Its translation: CASSFGQGNGYTF.

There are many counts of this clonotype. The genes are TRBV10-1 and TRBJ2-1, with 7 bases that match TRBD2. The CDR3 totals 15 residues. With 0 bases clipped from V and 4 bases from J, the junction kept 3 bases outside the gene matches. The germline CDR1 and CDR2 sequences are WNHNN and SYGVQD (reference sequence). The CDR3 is CASSESTGGYNEQFF. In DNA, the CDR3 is TGCGCCAGCAGTGAGTCAACGGGAGGTTACAATGAGCAGTTCTTC.

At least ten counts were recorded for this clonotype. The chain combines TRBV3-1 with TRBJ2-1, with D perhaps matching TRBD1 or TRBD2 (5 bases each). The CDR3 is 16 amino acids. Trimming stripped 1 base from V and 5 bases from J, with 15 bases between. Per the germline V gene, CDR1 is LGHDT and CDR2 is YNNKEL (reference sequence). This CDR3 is CASSQVRIGANNEQFF. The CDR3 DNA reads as TGTGCCAGCAGCCAAGTGAGGATCGGGGCTAACAATGAGCAGTTCTTC.

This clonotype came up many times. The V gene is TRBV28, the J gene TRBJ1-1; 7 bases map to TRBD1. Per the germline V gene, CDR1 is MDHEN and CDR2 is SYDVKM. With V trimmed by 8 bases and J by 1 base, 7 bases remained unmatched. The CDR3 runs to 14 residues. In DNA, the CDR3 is TGTGCCAGCCTCCCGGGACAGAGGAACACTGAAGCTTTCTTT. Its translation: CASLPGQRNTEAFF.

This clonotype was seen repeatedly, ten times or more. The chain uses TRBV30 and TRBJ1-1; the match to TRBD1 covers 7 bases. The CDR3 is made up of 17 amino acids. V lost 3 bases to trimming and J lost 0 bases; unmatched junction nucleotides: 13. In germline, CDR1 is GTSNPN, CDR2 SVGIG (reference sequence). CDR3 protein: CAWSPRGFAFMNTEAFF. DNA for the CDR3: TGTGCCTGGAGCCCCAGGGGGTTCGCCTTTATGAACACTGAAGCTTTCTTT. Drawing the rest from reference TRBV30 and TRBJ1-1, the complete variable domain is SQTIHQWPATLVQPVGSPLSLECTVEGTSNPNLYWYRQAAGRGLQLLFYSVGIGQISSEVPQNLSASRPQDRQFILSSKKLLLSDSGFYLCAWSPRGFAFMNTEAFFGQGTRLTVV.

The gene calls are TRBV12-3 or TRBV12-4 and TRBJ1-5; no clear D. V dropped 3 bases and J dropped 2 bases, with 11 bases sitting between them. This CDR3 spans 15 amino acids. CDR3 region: CASSFLLAGNQPQHF. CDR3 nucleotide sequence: TGTGCCAGCAGTTTTCTTCTTGCCGGCAATCAGCCCCAGCATTTT.

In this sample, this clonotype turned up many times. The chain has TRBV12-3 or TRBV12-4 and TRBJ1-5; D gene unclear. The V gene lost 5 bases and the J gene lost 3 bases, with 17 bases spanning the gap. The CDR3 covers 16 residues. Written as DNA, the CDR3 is TGTGCCAGCAGTGGTCAGGCTCCTACCAACAATCAGCCCCAGCATTTT. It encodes CASSGQAPTNNQPQHF.